The 22 T cell receptor beta chains in this list originate from one sample, sequenced in a study of T cell responses to AZD1222 COVID-19 vaccine. This table comes from immunoSEQ multiplex PCR, and its TCRdb copy is limited to in-frame clones, with some not included. The table records around 200,000 clones, about 90% of them present only once. The material was peripheral blood, obtained on day 0 of AZD1222 vaccination. The receptor set was obtained from an adult in good health.

The chain has TRBV6-5 and TRBJ2-4; D may be TRBD2 (5 bases). Deletions cut 2 bases from V and 0 bases from J, with 11 bases between. The germline gives CDR1 MNHEY, CDR2 SVGAGI. The CDR3 runs 16 residues. In DNA form, the CDR3 reads TGTGCCAGCAGTTACGGGAGTCTTCTAGCCAAAAACATTCAGTACTTC. This codes for CASSYGSLLAKNIQYF.

The chain has TRBV27 and TRBJ1-2, with 9 bases aligning to TRBD1. Per the germline V gene, CDR1 is MNHEY and CDR2 is SMNVEV (reference sequence). With V trimmed by 3 bases and J by 6 bases, 14 bases remained unmatched. CDR3 length: 17 amino acids. The CDR3 reads CASSLSLRTGVLDGYTF. As DNA, the CDR3 is TGTGCCAGCAGTTTGAGCCTGAGGACAGGGGTGTTGGATGGCTACACCTTC.

The chain has TRBV6-6 and TRBJ2-5; D perhaps matches TRBD1 (6 bases). Trimming removed 3 bases from V and 5 bases from J, with 10 bases in between. The germline V gene encodes CDR1 MNHNY and CDR2 SVGAGI (reference sequence). CDR3 length equals 13 residues. CDR3 region: CASSYGGGETQYF. Written as DNA, the CDR3 is TGTGCCAGCAGTTATGGGGGCGGGGAGACCCAGTACTTC.

DNA of the CDR3: TGTGCCAGCAGCCAGCACCTCTCCTACGAGCAGTACTTC. This codes for CASSQHLSYEQYF. The V gene is TRBV4-2, the J gene TRBJ2-7; no clear D. V shed 3 bases and J shed 0 bases, with 6 bases lying between them. CDR3 length equals 13 residues. Germline V gene sequence: CDR1 LGHNA, CDR2 YNFKEQ.

This clone was seen a few times. This chain joins TRBV7-9 and TRBJ2-1, with no clear D. The CDR3 runs to 13 residues. The germline CDR1 and CDR2 sequences are SEHNR and FQNEAQ (reference sequence). V lost 6 bases to trimming and J lost 6 bases, with 12 bases between them. CDR3 nucleotide sequence: TGTGCCAGCAGTCTCACGCCCCTCAATGAGCAGTTCTTC. The encoded protein is CASSLTPLNEQFF.

The rearrangement links TRBV7-8 to TRBJ2-1; 7 bases map to TRBD2. V was clipped by 3 bases and J by 6 bases; unmatched bases: 11. Germline V gene lookup returns CDR1 SGHVS and CDR2 FQNEAQ. This CDR3 is 16 amino acids long. The CDR3 here is CASSFERLAPSNEQFF. The CDR3, as DNA: TGTGCCAGCAGCTTTGAGAGACTAGCTCCTTCCAATGAGCAGTTCTTC.

The CDR3 spells CASSFKQGGTEAFF. CDR3 DNA: TGTGCCAGCAGCTTCAAACAGGGAGGGACTGAAGCTTTCTTT. V is TRBV7-2 and J is TRBJ1-1; weak D call: TRBD1 (6 bases). CDR3 length: 14 amino acids. Germline V lookup: CDR1 SGHTA, CDR2 FQGNSA. The V and J ends lost 3 bases and 5 bases respectively, with 13 bases between them.

The V gene is TRBV9, the J gene TRBJ2-7; D gene ambiguous. The CDR3 sequence is 15 residues long. Germline CDR1 SGDLS, CDR2 YYNGEE. Trimming cost V 0 bases and J 5 bases, with 15 bases left between them. In DNA form, the CDR3 reads TGTGCCAGCAGCGTAGCCCCAGGCAATTCTAACGAGCAGTACTTC. Protein: CASSVAPGNSNEQYF. Filled out from reference TRBV9 and TRBJ2-7, the complete variable domain reads DSGVTQTPKHLITATGQRVTLRCSPRSGDLSVYWYQQSLDQGLQFLIQYYNGEERAKGNILERFSAQQFPDLHSELNLSSLELGDSALYFCASSVAPGNSNEQYFGPGTRLTVT.

V gene TRBV30 combines with J gene TRBJ2-7, with 7 bases aligning to TRBD1. With V trimmed by 4 bases and J by 4 bases, 7 bases remained unmatched. The CDR3 loop spans 13 amino acids. Germline CDR1 is GTSNPN and CDR2 is SVGIG (reference sequence). CDR3 in amino acids: CAWTRGLSYEQYF. CDR3 coding DNA: TGTGCCTGGACTAGGGGGCTCTCTTACGAGCAGTACTTC.

V is TRBV7-9 and J is TRBJ2-5, with 16 bases matching TRBD2. Germline loops: CDR1 SEHNR, CDR2 FQNEAQ (reference sequence). This CDR3 has 16 residues. The junction had 4 bases not matched to a gene; V was cut back by 5 bases and J by 4 bases. The CDR3 loop reads CASSRGLAGGRETQYF. Here the CDR3 DNA reads TGTGCCAGCAGCCGGGGACTAGCGGGGGGGCGAGAGACCCAGTACTTC.

The rearrangement links TRBV10-3 to TRBJ1-5; D gene uncertain. From germline, CDR1 is ENHRY and CDR2 SYGVKD. With 2 bases removed from V and 8 bases from J, the gap between germline ends came to 13 bases. The CDR3 contains 14 residues. CDR3 coding DNA: TGTGCCATCAGTGAGCATTTGGACGGGGAGCCCCAGCATTTT. Translated, it gives CAISEHLDGEPQHF.

The chain joins TRBV5-1 to TRBJ1-1; D is undetermined. The V gene lost 0 bases and the J gene lost 1 base, with 7 bases spanning the gap. Germline values: CDR1 SGHRS, CDR2 YFSETQ. CDR3 length equals 14 residues. CDR3 sequence reads: CASSLASANTEAFF. As DNA, the CDR3 is TGCGCCAGCAGCTTGGCGTCGGCGAACACTGAAGCTTTCTTT.

This clone was counted a few times. The chain uses TRBV25-1 and TRBJ1-1, with 10 bases fitting TRBD1. The J segment lost 1 base and the V segment lost 3 bases, leaving 5 bases of the junction unmatched. Germline loops: CDR1 MGHDK, CDR2 SYGVNS. The CDR3 loop spans 16 amino acids. The CDR3 spells CASSDPTGGPNTEAFF. For the CDR3, the DNA is TGTGCCAGCAGTGACCCGACAGGGGGCCCGAACACTGAAGCTTTCTTT.

The chain carries TRBV2 and TRBJ2-1, with 8 bases aligning to TRBD2. CDR3 length: 14 amino acids. From germline, CDR1 is SNHLY and CDR2 FYNNEI. J lost 8 bases, V lost 7 bases, and 10 bases had no gene match. CDR3 coding DNA: TGTGCCAGCATAGTGGGAGCGGGGGACCATGAGCAGTTCTTC. This codes for CASIVGAGDHEQFF.

This chain joins TRBV10-3 and TRBJ1-3; D might be TRBD1 (5 bases). The V gene lost 11 bases and the J gene lost 4 bases, with 21 bases spanning the gap. The CDR3 runs 15 residues. Germline V gene lookup returns CDR1 ENHRY and CDR2 SYGVKD. CDR3: CAPKGPGTAGNTIYF. The CDR3, as DNA: TGTGCCCCCAAAGGCCCAGGGACCGCCGGAAACACCATATATTTT.

The chain is built from TRBV9 and TRBJ2-7; D is perhaps TRBD2 (6 bases). V was trimmed by 5 bases and J by 0 bases, leaving 9 bases between them. The CDR3 length is 13 residues. The germline V gene has CDR1 SGDLS and CDR2 YYNGEE. Written as DNA, the CDR3 is TGTGCCAGCAGTACGGGGGACTCCTACGAGCAGTACTTC. Its protein product is CASSTGDSYEQYF.

This sequence joins TRBV2 and TRBJ2-7; D possibly matches TRBD1 or TRBD2 (7 bases each). The length of the CDR3 is 15 residues. Germline V gene data show CDR1 as SNHLY and CDR2 as FYNNEI. The V end lost 2 bases, the J end lost 6 bases, and 17 bases lay between the germline ends. DNA for the CDR3: TGTGCCAGCAGTGAAAGAATACAGGGGAGGGTCGAGCAGTACTTC. It translates to CASSERIQGRVEQYF.

The chain carries TRBV7-6 and TRBJ2-2; TRBD2 matches 11 bases. The CDR3 has 16 residues. Germline V CDR1 and CDR2: SGHVS, FNYEAQ. V lost 5 bases to trimming and J lost 1 base; unmatched junction nucleotides: 3. The CDR3 DNA follows: TGTGCCAGCAGCCCGGGACTAGCGGAGAACACCGGGGAGCTGTTTTTT. Protein product: CASSPGLAENTGELFF.

This chain uses TRBV29-1 with TRBJ1-6, with unresolved D. The germline V gene has CDR1 SQVTM and CDR2 ANQGSEA. This CDR3 is 17 amino acids long. Trimming left V 1 base short and J 4 bases short, with 17 bases between. CDR3 nucleotide sequence: TGCAGCGTTGAAGGACCGCCCTTAACGGGGTATAATTCACCCCTCCACTTT. It codes for CSVEGPPLTGYNSPLHF.

The chain employs TRBV7-7 and TRBJ1-3; D remains ambiguous. Germline values: CDR1 SSHAT, CDR2 FNYEAQ (reference sequence). The CDR3 runs 14 residues. Deletions cut 1 base from V and 0 bases from J, with 4 bases between. CDR3 DNA: TGTGCCAGCAGCTTAGAGAGCTCTGGAAACACCATATATTTT. Protein sequence: CASSLESSGNTIYF. Looking up the rest from reference TRBV7-7 and TRBJ1-3 gives the full variable domain: GAGVSQSPRYKVTKRGQDVTLRCDPISSHATLYWYQQALGQGPEFLTYFNYEAQPDKSGLPSDRFSAERPEGSISTLTIQRTEQRDSAMYRCASSLESSGNTIYFGEGSWLTVV.

The rearrangement joins TRBV13 to TRBJ2-2; possible D gene TRBD1, 6 bases. Germline loops: CDR1 PRHDT, CDR2 FYEKMQ (reference sequence). This CDR3 is built from 17 residues. V was trimmed by 4 bases and J by 0 bases, leaving 15 bases between them. This CDR3 is CASSSYRDFTNTGELFF. Written as DNA, the CDR3 is TGTGCCAGCAGCTCGTACAGGGATTTCACGAACACCGGGGAGCTGTTTTTT.

This chain joins TRBV7-9 and TRBJ2-2; D call uncertain. Looked up from germline, CDR1 is SEHNR and CDR2 is FQNEAQ (reference sequence). Trimming left V 7 bases short and J 4 bases short, with 10 bases between. The CDR3 is 13 amino acids. CDR3 region: CASTDQATGELFF. CDR3 nucleotide sequence: TGTGCCAGCACCGACCAGGCCACCGGGGAGCTGTTTTTT.